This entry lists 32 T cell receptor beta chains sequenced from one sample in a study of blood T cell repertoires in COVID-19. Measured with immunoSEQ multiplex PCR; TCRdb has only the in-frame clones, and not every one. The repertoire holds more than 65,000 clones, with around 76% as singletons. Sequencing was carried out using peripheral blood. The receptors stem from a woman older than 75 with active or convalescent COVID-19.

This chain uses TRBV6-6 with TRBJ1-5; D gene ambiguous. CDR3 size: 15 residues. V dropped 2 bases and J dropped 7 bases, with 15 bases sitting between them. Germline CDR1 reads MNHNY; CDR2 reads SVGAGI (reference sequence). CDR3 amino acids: CASSYTRPYGQPQHF. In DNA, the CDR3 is TGTGCCAGCAGTTACACCAGACCCTACGGGCAGCCCCAGCATTTT.

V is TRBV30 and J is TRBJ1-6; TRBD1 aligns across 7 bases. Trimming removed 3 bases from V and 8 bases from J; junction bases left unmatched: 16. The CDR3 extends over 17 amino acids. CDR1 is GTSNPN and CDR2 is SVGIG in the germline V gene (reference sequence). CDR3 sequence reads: CAWSPGPRQGLYSPLHF. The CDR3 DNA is TGTGCCTGGAGCCCAGGTCCTCGACAGGGTCTGTATTCACCCCTCCACTTT.

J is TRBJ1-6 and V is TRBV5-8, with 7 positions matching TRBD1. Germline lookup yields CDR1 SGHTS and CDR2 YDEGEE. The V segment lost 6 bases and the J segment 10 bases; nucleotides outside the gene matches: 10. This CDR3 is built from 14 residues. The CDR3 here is CASTKTGTRSPLHF. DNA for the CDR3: TGTGCCAGCACCAAGACAGGGACCCGGTCACCCCTCCACTTT.

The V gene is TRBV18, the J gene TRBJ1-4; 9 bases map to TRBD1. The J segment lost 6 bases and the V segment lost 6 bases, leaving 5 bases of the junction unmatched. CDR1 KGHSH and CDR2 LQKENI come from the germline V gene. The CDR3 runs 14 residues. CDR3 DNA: TGTGCCAGCTCCGAGACAGGGGGAGATGAAAAACTGTTTTTT. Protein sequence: CASSETGGDEKLFF.

In DNA form, the CDR3 reads TGTGCCAGCAGTGAGGCAGTTACCACAGATACGCAGTATTTT. Amino acid sequence: CASSEAVTTDTQYF. The chain links TRBV2 to TRBJ2-3; D gene ambiguous. Germline assignment: CDR1 SNHLY and CDR2 FYNNEI. The CDR3 has 14 residues. V was cut by 3 bases and J by 2 bases, with 9 bases left in between.

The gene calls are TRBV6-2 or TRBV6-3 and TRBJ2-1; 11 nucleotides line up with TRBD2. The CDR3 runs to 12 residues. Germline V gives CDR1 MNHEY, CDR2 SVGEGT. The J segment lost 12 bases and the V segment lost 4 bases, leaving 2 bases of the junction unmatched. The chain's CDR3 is CASSWGLAAQFF. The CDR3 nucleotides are TGTGCCAGCAGTTGGGGACTAGCGGCGCAGTTCTTC.

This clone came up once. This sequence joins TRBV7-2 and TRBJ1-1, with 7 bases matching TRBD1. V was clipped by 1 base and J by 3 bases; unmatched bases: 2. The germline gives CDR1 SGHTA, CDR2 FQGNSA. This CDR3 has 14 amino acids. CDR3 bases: TGTGCCAGCAGCTTAGTTCAGGGGGACACTGAAGCTTTCTTT. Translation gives CASSLVQGDTEAFF.

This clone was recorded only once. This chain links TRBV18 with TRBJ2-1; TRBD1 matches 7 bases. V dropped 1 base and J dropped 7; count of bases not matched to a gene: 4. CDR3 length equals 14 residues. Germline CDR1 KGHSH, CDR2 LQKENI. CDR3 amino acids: CASSPRGQSNEQFF. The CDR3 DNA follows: TGTGCCAGCTCACCACGGGGACAGTCTAATGAGCAGTTCTTC.

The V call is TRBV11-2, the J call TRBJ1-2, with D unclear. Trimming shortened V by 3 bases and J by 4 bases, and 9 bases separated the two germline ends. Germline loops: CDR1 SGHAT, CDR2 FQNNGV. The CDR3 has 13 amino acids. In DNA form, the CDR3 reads TGTGCCAGCAGCTTGGGGAGAGGCTATGGCTACACCTTC. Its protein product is CASSLGRGYGYTF.

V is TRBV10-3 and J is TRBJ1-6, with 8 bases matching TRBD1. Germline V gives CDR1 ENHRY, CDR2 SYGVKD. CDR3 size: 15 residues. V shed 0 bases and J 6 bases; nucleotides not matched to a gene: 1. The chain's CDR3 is CAISESRGRNSPLHF. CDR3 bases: TGTGCCATCAGTGAGTCCAGGGGGCGTAATTCACCCCTCCACTTT.

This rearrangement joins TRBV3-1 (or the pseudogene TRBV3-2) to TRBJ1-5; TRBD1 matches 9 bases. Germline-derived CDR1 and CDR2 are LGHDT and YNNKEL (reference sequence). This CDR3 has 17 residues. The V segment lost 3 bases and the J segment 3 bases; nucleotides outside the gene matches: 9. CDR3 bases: TGTGCCAGCAGCCACCGTGGGACAGGGATCCTCAATCAGCCCCAGCATTTT. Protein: CASSHRGTGILNQPQHF.

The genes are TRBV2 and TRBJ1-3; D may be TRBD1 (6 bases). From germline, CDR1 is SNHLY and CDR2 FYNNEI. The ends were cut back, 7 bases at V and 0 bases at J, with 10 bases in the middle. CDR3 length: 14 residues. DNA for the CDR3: TGTGCCAGCACTGGACAGAGCTCTGGAAACACCATATATTTT. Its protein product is CASTGQSSGNTIYF.

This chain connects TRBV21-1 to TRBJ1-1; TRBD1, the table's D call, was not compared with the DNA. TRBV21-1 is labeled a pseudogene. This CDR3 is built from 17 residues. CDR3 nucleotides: TGTGCCAGCAGCGCACGCACAGGGGGACCCATAAACACTGAAGCTTTCTTT. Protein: CASSARTGGPINTEAFF.

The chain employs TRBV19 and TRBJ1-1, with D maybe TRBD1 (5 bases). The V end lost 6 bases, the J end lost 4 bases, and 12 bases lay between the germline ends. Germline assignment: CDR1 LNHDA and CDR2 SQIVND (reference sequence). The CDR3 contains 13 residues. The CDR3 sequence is CASRTLGGTEAFF. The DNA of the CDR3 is TGTGCCAGTAGAACCCTGGGGGGCACTGAAGCTTTCTTT. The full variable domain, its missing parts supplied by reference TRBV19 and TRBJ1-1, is DGGITQSPKYLFRKEGQNVTLSCEQNLNHDAMYWYRQDPGQGLRLIYYSQIVNDFQKGDIAEGYSVSREKKESFPLTVTSAQKNPTAFYLCASRTLGGTEAFFGQGTRLTVV.

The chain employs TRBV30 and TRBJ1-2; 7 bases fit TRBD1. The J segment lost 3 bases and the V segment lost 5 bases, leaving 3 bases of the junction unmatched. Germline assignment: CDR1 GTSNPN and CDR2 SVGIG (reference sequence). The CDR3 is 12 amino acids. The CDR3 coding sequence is TGTGCCTGGGTCGGGACAGACTATGGCTACACCTTC. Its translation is CAWVGTDYGYTF.

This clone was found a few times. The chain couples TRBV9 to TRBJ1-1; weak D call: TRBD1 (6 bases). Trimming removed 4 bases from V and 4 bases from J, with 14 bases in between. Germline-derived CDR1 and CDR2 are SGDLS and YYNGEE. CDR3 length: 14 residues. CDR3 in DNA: TGTGCCAGCAGCCTACAGGGTATCGGCACTGAAGCTTTCTTT. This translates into CASSLQGIGTEAFF.

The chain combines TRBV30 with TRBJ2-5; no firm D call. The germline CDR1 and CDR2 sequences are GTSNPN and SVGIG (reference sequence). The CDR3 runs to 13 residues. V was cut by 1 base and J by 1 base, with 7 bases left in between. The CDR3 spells CAWSAGAQETQYF. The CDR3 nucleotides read TGTGCCTGGAGTGCCGGAGCCCAAGAGACCCAGTACTTC. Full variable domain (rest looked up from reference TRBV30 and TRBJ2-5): SQTIHQWPATLVQPVGSPLSLECTVEGTSNPNLYWYRQAAGRGLQLLFYSVGIGQISSEVPQNLSASRPQDRQFILSSKKLLLSDSGFYLCAWSAGAQETQYFGPGTRLLVL.

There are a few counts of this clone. DNA for the CDR3: TGTGCCAGCAGCATAGGGGGACAGGCGGGAAACACCATATATTTT. Protein sequence: CASSIGGQAGNTIYF. The chain recombines TRBV11-2 with TRBJ1-3, with TRBD1 matching 8 bases. Germline values: CDR1 SGHAT, CDR2 FQNNGV. V was clipped by 5 bases and J by 4 bases; unmatched bases: 7. This CDR3 region has 15 residues.

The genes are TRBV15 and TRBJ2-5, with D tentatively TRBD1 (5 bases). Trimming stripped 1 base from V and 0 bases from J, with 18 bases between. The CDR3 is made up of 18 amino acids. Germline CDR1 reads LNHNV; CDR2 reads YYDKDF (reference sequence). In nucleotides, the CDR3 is TGTGCCACCAGCAGAGGGGCCAGTGGACAACATTACCAAGAGACCCAGTACTTC. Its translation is CATSRGASGQHYQETQYF.

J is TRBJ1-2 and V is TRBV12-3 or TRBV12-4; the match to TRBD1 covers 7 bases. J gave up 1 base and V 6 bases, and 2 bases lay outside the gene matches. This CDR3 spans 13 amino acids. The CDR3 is CASRRDSNYGYTF. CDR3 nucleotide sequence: TGTGCCAGCAGACGGGACAGTAACTATGGCTACACCTTC.

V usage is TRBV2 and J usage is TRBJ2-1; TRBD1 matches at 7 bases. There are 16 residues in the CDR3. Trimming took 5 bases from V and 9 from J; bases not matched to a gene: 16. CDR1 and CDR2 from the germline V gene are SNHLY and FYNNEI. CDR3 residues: CASSRQVPDRFGEQFF. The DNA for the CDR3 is TGTGCCAGCAGTAGACAGGTACCGGACAGGTTTGGTGAGCAGTTCTTC. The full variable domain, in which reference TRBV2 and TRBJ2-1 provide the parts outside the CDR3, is EPEVTQTPSHQVTQMGQEVILRCVPISNHLYFYWYRQILGQKVEFLVSFYNNEISEKSEIFDDQFSVERPDGSNFTLKIRSTKLEDSAMYFCASSRQVPDRFGEQFFGPGTRLTVL.

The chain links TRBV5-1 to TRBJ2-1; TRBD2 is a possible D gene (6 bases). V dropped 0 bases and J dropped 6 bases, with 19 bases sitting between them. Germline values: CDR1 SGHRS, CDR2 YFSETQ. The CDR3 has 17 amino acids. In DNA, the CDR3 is TGCGCCAGCAGCTTGGCCCTCTTGGGGACTGGAATCAATGAGCAGTTCTTC. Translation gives CASSLALLGTGINEQFF.

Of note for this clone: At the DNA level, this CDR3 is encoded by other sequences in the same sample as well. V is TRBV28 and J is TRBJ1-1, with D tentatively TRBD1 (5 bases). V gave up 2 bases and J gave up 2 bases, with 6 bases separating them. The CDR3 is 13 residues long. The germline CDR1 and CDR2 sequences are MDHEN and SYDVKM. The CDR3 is CASSLDRNTEAFF. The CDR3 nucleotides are TGTGCCAGCAGTTTAGACAGAAACACTGAAGCTTTCTTT.

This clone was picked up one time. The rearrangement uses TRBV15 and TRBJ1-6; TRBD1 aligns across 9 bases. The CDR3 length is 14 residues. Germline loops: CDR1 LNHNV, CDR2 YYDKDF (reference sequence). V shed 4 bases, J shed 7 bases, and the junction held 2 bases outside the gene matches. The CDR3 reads CATSNGQGNSPLHF. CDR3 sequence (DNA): TGTGCCACCAGCAATGGACAGGGGAATTCACCCCTCCACTTT.

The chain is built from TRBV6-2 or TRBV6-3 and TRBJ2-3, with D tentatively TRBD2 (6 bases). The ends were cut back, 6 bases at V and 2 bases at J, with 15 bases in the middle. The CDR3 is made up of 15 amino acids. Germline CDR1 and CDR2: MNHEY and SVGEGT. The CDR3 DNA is TGTGCCAGCAGCCTTTCTGCGGGGTTCACAGATACGCAGTATTTT. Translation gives CASSLSAGFTDTQYF.

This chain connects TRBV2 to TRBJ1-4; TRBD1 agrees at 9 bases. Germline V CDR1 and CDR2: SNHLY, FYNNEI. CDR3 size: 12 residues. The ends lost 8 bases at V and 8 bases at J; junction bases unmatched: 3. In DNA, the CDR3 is TGTGCCAGCCAAGACAGGGGGGAAAAACTGTTTTTT. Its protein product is CASQDRGEKLFF.

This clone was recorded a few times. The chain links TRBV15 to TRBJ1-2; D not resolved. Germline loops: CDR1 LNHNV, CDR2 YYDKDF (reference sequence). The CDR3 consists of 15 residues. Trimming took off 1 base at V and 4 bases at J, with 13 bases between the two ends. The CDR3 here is CATSRAVEEFYGYTF. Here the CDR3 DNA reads TGTGCCACCAGCAGAGCGGTAGAGGAATTCTATGGCTACACCTTC.

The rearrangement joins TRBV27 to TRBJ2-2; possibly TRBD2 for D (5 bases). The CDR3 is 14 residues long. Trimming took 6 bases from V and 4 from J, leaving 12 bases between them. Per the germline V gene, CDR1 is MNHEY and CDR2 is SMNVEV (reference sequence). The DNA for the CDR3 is TGTGCCAGCAGGATTAGCGTTGGCACCGGGGAGCTGTTTTTT. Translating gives CASRISVGTGELFF.

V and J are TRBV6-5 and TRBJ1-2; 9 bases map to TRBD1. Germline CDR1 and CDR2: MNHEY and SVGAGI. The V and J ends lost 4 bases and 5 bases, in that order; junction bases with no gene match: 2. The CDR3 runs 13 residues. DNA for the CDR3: TGTGCCAGCAGTTTCGGGACAGGGTATGGCTACACCTTC. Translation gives CASSFGTGYGYTF.

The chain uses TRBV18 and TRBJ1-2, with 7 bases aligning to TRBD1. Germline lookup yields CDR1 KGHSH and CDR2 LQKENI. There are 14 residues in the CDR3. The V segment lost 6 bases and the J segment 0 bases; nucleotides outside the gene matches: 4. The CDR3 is CASSRDRANYGYTF. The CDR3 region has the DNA TGTGCCAGCTCCCGGGACAGAGCTAACTATGGCTACACCTTC.

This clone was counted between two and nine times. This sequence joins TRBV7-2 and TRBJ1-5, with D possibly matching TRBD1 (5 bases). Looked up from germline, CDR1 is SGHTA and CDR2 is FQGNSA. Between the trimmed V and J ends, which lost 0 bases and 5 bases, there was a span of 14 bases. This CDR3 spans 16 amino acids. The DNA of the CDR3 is TGTGCCAGCAGCTTAGCCTTAAGGGGCTCCTATCAGCCCCAGCATTTT. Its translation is CASSLALRGSYQPQHF.

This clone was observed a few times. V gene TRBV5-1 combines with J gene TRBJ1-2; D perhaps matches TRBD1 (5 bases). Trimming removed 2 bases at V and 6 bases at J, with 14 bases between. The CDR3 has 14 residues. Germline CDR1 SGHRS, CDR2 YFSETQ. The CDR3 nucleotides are TGCGCCAGCAGCTTTAGGAGGGGCCCGGATGGCTACACCTTC. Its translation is CASSFRRGPDGYTF. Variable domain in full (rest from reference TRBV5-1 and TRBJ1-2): KAGVTQTPRYLIKTRGQQVTLSCSPISGHRSVSWYQQTPGQGLQFLFEYFSETQRNKGNFPGRFSGRQFSNSRSEMNVSTLELGDSALYLCASSFRRGPDGYTFGSGTRLTVV.